Below, 31 T cell receptor beta chains from the same sample are listed, as sequenced in a study of human T cells and chemical hapten exposure. Time point described: patch test 1, 2 weeks after DPC sensitization. Treatment reported: therapeutic diphenylcyclopropenone sensitization with weekly scalp DPC. TCRdb reprocessed the RACE reads with MiXCR, giving one entry per CDR3 protein. The sample carries fewer than 100,000 distinct CDR3 sequences, around 11% recorded once. The sequencing used whole blood, collected in connection with sensitization to the hapten diphenylcyclopropenone (DPC). The origin of the receptors is an older woman with alopecia areata. Some clones in this sample may be carry-over from other donors' samples.

This clonotype was observed many times. V is TRBV20-1 and J is TRBJ1-1; 7 nucleotides line up with TRBD1. Per the germline V gene, CDR1 is DFQATT and CDR2 is SNEGSKA (reference sequence). The CDR3 is 14 amino acids. The junction had 5 bases not matched to a gene; V was cut back by 3 bases and J by 1 base. The CDR3 is CSARGGQWNTEAFF. The CDR3 nucleotides are TGCAGTGCTAGGGGGGGACAGTGGAACACTGAAGCTTTCTTT.

This clonotype occurred a few times. CDR3 sequence reads: CASSQAGGEQFF. CDR3 nucleotides: TGTGCCAGCAGCCAGGCTGGTGGTGAGCAGTTCTTC. J is TRBJ2-1 and V is TRBV3-1, with D hard to call. Germline CDR1 is LGHDT and CDR2 is YNNKEL (reference sequence). This CDR3 comprises 12 residues. Trimming shortened V by 3 bases and J by 9 bases, and 9 bases separated the two germline ends.

This clonotype was observed a handful of times. The chain employs TRBV7-6 and TRBJ2-7; TRBD2 aligns across 10 bases. Germline V gene sequence: CDR1 SGHVS, CDR2 FNYEAQ. V lost 4 bases and J lost 5; bases outside the gene matches: 11. The CDR3 has 16 residues. For the CDR3, the DNA is TGTGCCAGCAGCTCCCCCATGGGGCTAGCGGGGGACGAGCAGTACTTC. Protein product: CASSSPMGLAGDEQYF.

The genes are TRBV27 and TRBJ1-1, with TRBD1 matching 8 bases. The junction had 11 bases not matched to a gene; V was cut back by 5 bases and J by 3 bases. CDR3 length: 16 amino acids. Germline values: CDR1 MNHEY, CDR2 SMNVEV (reference sequence). CDR3 region: CASSIGQGLVYTEAFF. The CDR3 DNA sequence: TGTGCCAGCAGTATAGGACAGGGATTGGTTTACACTGAAGCTTTCTTT.

The sample holds a few counts of this clonotype. This chain links TRBV15 with TRBJ1-1; D unclear. The CDR3 totals 16 residues. The V end lost 0 bases, the J end lost 4 bases, and 15 bases lay between the germline ends. Germline lookup yields CDR1 LNHNV and CDR2 YYDKDF (reference sequence). CDR3 sequence reads: CATSRDSHGAGTEAFF. CDR3 coding DNA: TGTGCCACCAGCAGAGATAGTCACGGAGCAGGCACTGAAGCTTTCTTT.

V usage is TRBV10-3 and J usage is TRBJ2-7; D is possibly TRBD1 (5 bases). Trimming stripped 2 bases from V and 2 bases from J, with 7 bases between. CDR1 and CDR2 (germline): ENHRY, SYGVKD. The CDR3 is made up of 13 amino acids. CDR3 in DNA: TGTGCCATCAGTGAGGGACAAACCTACGAGCAGTACTTC. Its translation: CAISEGQTYEQYF.

The sample holds many counts of this clonotype. The genes are TRBV25-1 and TRBJ1-2; weak D call: TRBD1 (6 bases). Germline lookup yields CDR1 MGHDK and CDR2 SYGVNS. V lost 1 base, J lost 3 bases, and 9 bases lay in between. The CDR3 runs to 14 residues. CDR3 nucleotide sequence: TGTGCCAGCAGTGAATGGTACAGGGACTATGGCTACACCTTC. Its protein is CASSEWYRDYGYTF.

This chain uses TRBV6-5 with TRBJ2-3, with D hard to call. This CDR3 has 13 residues. CDR1 is MNHEY and CDR2 is SVGAGI in the germline V gene. The germline V and J ends were trimmed by 2 bases and 4 bases, with 7 bases remaining between them. The CDR3: CASSYVGSDTQYF. DNA for the CDR3: TGTGCCAGCAGTTACGTGGGGTCAGATACGCAGTATTTT.

At least ten counts were recorded for this clonotype. CDR3 nucleotide sequence: TGCAGTGCTAGAGATTGGGGACAGGGGGCGAGTGAGCAGTTCTTC. Its translation is CSARDWGQGASEQFF. The chain carries TRBV20-1 and TRBJ2-1, with 12 bases fitting TRBD1. There are 15 residues in the CDR3. The junction had 6 bases not matched to a gene; V was cut back by 0 bases and J by 9 bases. Germline V gene sequence: CDR1 DFQATT, CDR2 SNEGSKA (reference sequence).

This clonotype was seen repeatedly, ten times or more. The chain uses TRBV13 and TRBJ2-7; D might be TRBD1 (5 bases). CDR3 length: 16 residues. CDR1 is PRHDT and CDR2 is FYEKMQ in the germline V gene (reference sequence). Trimming removed 5 bases from V and 3 bases from J, with 20 bases in between. The CDR3 loop reads CASSPYRQSSGYEQYF. CDR3 nucleotides: TGTGCCAGCAGCCCTTACCGACAGTCTTCGGGCTACGAGCAGTACTTC.

V gene TRBV20-1 combines with J gene TRBJ2-7; D is undetermined. Trimming took off 0 bases at V and 3 bases at J, with 9 bases between the two ends. CDR3 length: 13 amino acids. The germline CDR1 and CDR2 sequences are DFQATT and SNEGSKA (reference sequence). The CDR3 loop reads CSARDLTRYEQYF. Written as DNA, the CDR3 is TGCAGTGCTAGAGATCTTACACGCTACGAGCAGTACTTC.

The V call is TRBV12-5, the J call TRBJ2-7; TRBD1 aligns across 9 bases. Germline V gene data show CDR1 as LGHNT and CDR2 as FRNRAP. V shed 6 bases and J 3 bases; nucleotides not matched to a gene: 9. The CDR3 is 15 amino acids. The CDR3 coding sequence is TGTGCTAGTGGCAAAGGGACAGGGACCTACTACGAGCAGTACTTC. Protein sequence: CASGKGTGTYYEQYF.

As concerns this clonotype: A read error may be the cause here, since a much bigger clone is one base away. This rearrangement joins TRBV20-1 to TRBJ1-5; D ambiguous. Germline lookup yields CDR1 DFQATT and CDR2 SNEGSKA (reference sequence). The CDR3 covers 12 residues. DNA of the CDR3: TGCAGTGCTAGTGCGAGCATTCAGCCCCAGCATTTT. As protein: CSASASIQPQHF.

This clonotype was counted between two and nine times. The chain joins TRBV7-6 to TRBJ2-2, with D possibly TRBD1 on 5 matching bases. The V end was cut by 5 bases, the J end by 5 bases, with 9 bases between. The germline gives CDR1 SGHVS, CDR2 FNYEAQ. The CDR3 sequence is 13 residues long. CDR3 DNA: TGTGCCAGCAGCCTACAGGTTACCGGGGAGCTGTTTTTT. It encodes CASSLQVTGELFF.

Comments on this clonotype: A much larger clone lies a single base off, so this may be a read error. The chain is built from TRBV20-1 and TRBJ2-3, with 8 bases matching TRBD1. The germline gives CDR1 DFQATT, CDR2 SNEGSKA (reference sequence). This CDR3 region has 13 residues. V lost 6 bases and J lost 5; bases outside the gene matches: 7. The CDR3 here is CSANRGFIDTQYF. CDR3 nucleotides: TGCAGTGCGAACAGGGGGTTTATAGATACGCAGTATTTT.

The chain employs TRBV14 and TRBJ1-2, with D unresolved. The germline CDR1 and CDR2 sequences are SGHDN and FVKESK. V dropped 2 bases and J dropped 4 bases, with 5 bases sitting between them. The CDR3 is 12 amino acids. The CDR3 loop is CASSQLSYGYTF. CDR3 in DNA: TGTGCCAGCAGCCAACTGTCCTATGGCTACACCTTC.

This chain connects TRBV10-3 to TRBJ2-5, with no clear D. The CDR3 has 12 amino acids. Trimming cost V 10 bases and J 6 bases, with 15 bases left between them. Germline CDR1 ENHRY, CDR2 SYGVKD. For the CDR3, the DNA is TGTGCCAACTCCGACACTCTAAAGACCCAGTACTTC. Its protein product is CANSDTLKTQYF.

This rearrangement joins TRBV4-1 to TRBJ1-5; D is unclear. The CDR3 is made up of 14 amino acids. From germline, CDR1 is MGHRA and CDR2 YSYEKL. Trimming removed 1 base at V and 3 bases at J, with 7 bases between. The CDR3 reads CASSQVRVNQPQHF. CDR3 nucleotides: TGCGCCAGCAGCCAAGTTAGGGTCAATCAGCCCCAGCATTTT.

This chain links TRBV6-2 or TRBV6-3 with TRBJ2-1, with 8 nucleotides matching TRBD1. This CDR3 comprises 14 residues. Per the germline V gene, CDR1 is MNHEY and CDR2 is SVGEGT. With 5 bases clipped from V and 7 bases from J, the junction kept 7 bases outside the gene matches. The chain's CDR3 is CASSPTGAVNEQFF. The CDR3 DNA sequence: TGTGCCAGCAGTCCGACAGGGGCCGTAAATGAGCAGTTCTTC.

This clonotype has a count of ten or more. V usage is TRBV29-1 and J usage is TRBJ1-2, with D uncertain. V was cut by 6 bases and J by 1 base, with 9 bases left in between. Germline CDR1 SQVTM, CDR2 ANQGSEA. This CDR3 spans 12 amino acids. The CDR3 loop reads CSVVPDNYGYTF. CDR3 coding DNA: TGCAGCGTGGTTCCAGATAACTATGGCTACACCTTC.

The chain couples TRBV12-3 or TRBV12-4 to TRBJ1-5; no firm D call. The CDR3 is 12 amino acids. V was trimmed by 6 bases and J by 2 bases, leaving 5 bases between them. The CDR3 nucleotides are TGTGCCAGCAGCCAAGGCAATCAGCCCCAGCATTTT. It translates to CASSQGNQPQHF.

This clonotype turned up a few times. Written as DNA, the CDR3 is TGTGCCAGCAGCGGAGGACAGGGCGGGAGCAATCAGCCCCAGCATTTT. This encodes CASSGGQGGSNQPQHF. V usage is TRBV3-1 and J usage is TRBJ1-5; TRBD1 agrees at 8 bases. Trimming cost V 5 bases and J 1 base; bases outside gene matches: 7. CDR3 length equals 16 residues. CDR1 is LGHDT, CDR2 YNNKEL, per germline (reference sequence).

This clonotype turned up a few times. The V gene is TRBV4-1, the J gene TRBJ2-1; no clear D. The germline gives CDR1 MGHRA, CDR2 YSYEKL. This CDR3 spans 12 amino acids. V lost 8 bases, J lost 10 bases, and 15 bases lay in between. The CDR3 bases are TGCGCCAGCGGAAGAGGACCGGTCGAGCAGTTCTTC. This sequence encodes CASGRGPVEQFF.

This clonotype occurred once. The chain carries TRBV25-1 and TRBJ1-3; no reliable D call. Germline CDR1 MGHDK, CDR2 SYGVNS. V lost 10 bases and J lost 5, with 9 bases in between. The CDR3 loop spans 11 amino acids. This chain's CDR3 is CATQLRNTIYF. As DNA, the CDR3 is TGTGCCACACAGCTTCGAAACACCATATATTTT.

This clonotype has ten or more counts. The CDR3 DNA reads TGTGCCAGCAGCAGCGACAGGGAGTCGTACGAGCAGTACTTC. The encoded protein is CASSSDRESYEQYF. The gene calls are TRBV7-9 and TRBJ2-7; 7 nucleotides align to TRBD1. V lost 5 bases to trimming and J lost 4 bases; unmatched junction nucleotides: 8. The CDR3 is 14 amino acids. Germline-derived CDR1 and CDR2 are SEHNR and FQNEAQ (reference sequence).

This clonotype was counted once. The chain carries TRBV4-1 and TRBJ1-2; D possibly corresponds to TRBD1 (6 bases). CDR1 and CDR2 (germline): MGHRA, YSYEKL. Trimming pared 1 base from V and 5 bases from J, leaving 17 bases between. This CDR3 is 16 amino acids long. In nucleotides, the CDR3 is TGCGCCAGCAGCCAAGCCCAGCGGGGGCAAGAATATGGCTACACCTTC. Protein: CASSQAQRGQEYGYTF.

The V and J genes are TRBV6-6 and TRBJ1-1; D is uncertain. V was pared by 3 bases and J by 1 base, with 9 bases between. The CDR3 spans 14 residues. Germline loops: CDR1 MNHNY, CDR2 SVGAGI (reference sequence). CDR3 protein: CASSYNTENTEAFF. CDR3 sequence (DNA): TGTGCCAGCAGTTATAACACAGAGAACACTGAAGCTTTCTTT.

This clonotype has at least ten counts. Written as DNA, the CDR3 is TGTGCCAGCAGCCAAGGGTCAGGAAATCAGCCCCAGCATTTT. Translation gives CASSQGSGNQPQHF. This chain joins TRBV3-1 and TRBJ1-5; no reliable D call. Germline V CDR1 and CDR2: LGHDT, YNNKEL (reference sequence). The CDR3 runs 14 residues. Trimming took 1 base from V and 4 from J, leaving 8 bases between them.

This clonotype was counted ten times or more. This rearrangement joins TRBV7-2 to TRBJ2-7, with no clear D. V was pared by 4 bases and J by 5 bases, with 9 bases between. Germline CDR1 reads SGHTA; CDR2 reads FQGNSA. The CDR3 extends over 12 amino acids. The CDR3 coding sequence is TGTGCCAGCAGCTCCCGTCTGGACGAGCAGTACTTC. It encodes CASSSRLDEQYF.

This clonotype was recorded many times. This chain links TRBV12-3 or TRBV12-4 with TRBJ1-3; 7 bases agree with TRBD1. CDR3 size: 15 residues. V lost 6 bases and J lost 0; bases outside the gene matches: 5. The CDR3 here is CASRITGDSGNTIYF. CDR3 DNA: TGTGCCAGCAGGATAACAGGGGACTCTGGAAACACCATATATTTT.

This clonotype appeared many times. The rearrangement joins TRBV29-1 to TRBJ2-5; D is unresolved. Trimming shortened V by 8 bases and J by 0 bases, and 7 bases separated the two germline ends. Looked up from germline, CDR1 is SQVTM and CDR2 is ANQGSEA. The CDR3 covers 11 residues. The CDR3 spells CSSRHQETQYF. The CDR3, as DNA: TGCAGCTCCCGCCACCAAGAGACCCAGTACTTC.